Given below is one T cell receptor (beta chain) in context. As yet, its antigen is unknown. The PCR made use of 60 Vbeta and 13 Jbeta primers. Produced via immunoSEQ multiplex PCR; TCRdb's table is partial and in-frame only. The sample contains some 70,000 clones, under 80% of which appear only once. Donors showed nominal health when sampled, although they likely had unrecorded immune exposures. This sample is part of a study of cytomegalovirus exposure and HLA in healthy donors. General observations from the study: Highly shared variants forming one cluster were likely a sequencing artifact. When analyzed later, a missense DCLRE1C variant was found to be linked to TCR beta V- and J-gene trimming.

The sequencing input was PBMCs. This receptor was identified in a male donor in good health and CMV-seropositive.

CDR3 nucleotides: TGTGCCAGCATTCCCTTTGGGGGGGAAAACATTCAGTACTTC. Its protein product is CASIPFGGENIQYF. The rearrangement links TRBV6-1 to TRBJ2-4; TRBD2 matches 7 bases. Germline V gives CDR1 MNHNS, CDR2 SASEGT. Losses at the gene ends were 7 bases for V and 5 bases for J; bases not matched to a gene: 8. The CDR3 is 14 amino acids.